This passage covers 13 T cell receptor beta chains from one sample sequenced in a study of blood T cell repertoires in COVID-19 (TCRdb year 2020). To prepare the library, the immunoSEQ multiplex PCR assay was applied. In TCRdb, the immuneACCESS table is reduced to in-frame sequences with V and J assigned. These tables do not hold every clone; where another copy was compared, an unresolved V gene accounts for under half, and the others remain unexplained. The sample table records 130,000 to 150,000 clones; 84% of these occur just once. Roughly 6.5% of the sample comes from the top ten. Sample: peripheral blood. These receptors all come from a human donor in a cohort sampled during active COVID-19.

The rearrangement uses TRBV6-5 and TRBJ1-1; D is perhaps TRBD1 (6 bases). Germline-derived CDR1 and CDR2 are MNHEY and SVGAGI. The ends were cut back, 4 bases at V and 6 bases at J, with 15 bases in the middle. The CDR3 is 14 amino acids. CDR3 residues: CASSFSGTTPEAFF. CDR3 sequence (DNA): TGTGCCAGCAGTTTCTCCGGGACAACGCCTGAAGCTTTCTTT.

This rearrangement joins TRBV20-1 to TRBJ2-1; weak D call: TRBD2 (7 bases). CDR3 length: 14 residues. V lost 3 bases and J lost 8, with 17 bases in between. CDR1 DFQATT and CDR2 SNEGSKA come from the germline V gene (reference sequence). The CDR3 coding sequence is TGCAGTGCTAGTCGGGGGGCTAGGTTGGATGAGCAGTTCTTC. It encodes CSASRGARLDEQFF.

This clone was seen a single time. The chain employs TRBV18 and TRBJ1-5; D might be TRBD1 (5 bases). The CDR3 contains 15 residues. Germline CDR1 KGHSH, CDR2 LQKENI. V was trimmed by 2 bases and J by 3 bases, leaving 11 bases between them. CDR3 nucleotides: TGTGCCAGCTCACCAAATCCAGGGAACAATCAGCCCCAGCATTTT. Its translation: CASSPNPGNNQPQHF.

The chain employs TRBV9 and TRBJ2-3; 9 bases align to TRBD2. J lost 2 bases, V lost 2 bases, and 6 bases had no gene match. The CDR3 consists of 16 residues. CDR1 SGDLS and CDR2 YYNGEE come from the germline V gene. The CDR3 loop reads CASSVRRGGDTDTQYF. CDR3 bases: TGTGCCAGCAGCGTGCGGCGGGGGGGCGACACAGATACGCAGTATTTT.

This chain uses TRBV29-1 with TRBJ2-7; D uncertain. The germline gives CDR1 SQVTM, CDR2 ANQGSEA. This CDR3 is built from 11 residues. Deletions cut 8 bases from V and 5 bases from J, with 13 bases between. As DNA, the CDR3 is TGCAGCACACAGACGGTCGACGAGCAGTACTTC. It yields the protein CSTQTVDEQYF.

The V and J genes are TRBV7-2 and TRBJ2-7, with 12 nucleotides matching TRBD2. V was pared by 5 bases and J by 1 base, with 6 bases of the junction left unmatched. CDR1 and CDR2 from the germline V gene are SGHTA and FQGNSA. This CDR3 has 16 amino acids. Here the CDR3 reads CASSTYLAGGSYEQYF. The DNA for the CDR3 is TGTGCCAGCAGCACCTACCTAGCGGGGGGGTCCTACGAGCAGTACTTC.

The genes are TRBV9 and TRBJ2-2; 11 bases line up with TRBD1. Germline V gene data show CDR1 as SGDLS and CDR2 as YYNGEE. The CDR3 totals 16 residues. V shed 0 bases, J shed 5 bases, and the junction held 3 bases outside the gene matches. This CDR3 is CASSVVRDRGTGELFF. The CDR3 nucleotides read TGTGCCAGCAGCGTAGTTAGGGACAGGGGGACCGGGGAGCTGTTTTTT.

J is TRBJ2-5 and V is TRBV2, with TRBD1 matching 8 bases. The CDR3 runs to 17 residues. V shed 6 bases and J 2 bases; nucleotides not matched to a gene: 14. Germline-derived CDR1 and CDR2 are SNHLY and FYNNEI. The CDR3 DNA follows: TGTGCCAGCAGCAAGGACAGGGTTGGGGGCCTACAAGAGACCCAGTACTTC. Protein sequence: CASSKDRVGGLQETQYF.

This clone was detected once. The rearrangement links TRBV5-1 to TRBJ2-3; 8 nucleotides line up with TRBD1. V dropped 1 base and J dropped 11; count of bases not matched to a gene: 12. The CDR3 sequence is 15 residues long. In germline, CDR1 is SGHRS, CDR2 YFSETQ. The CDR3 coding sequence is TGCGCCAGCAGCTTGTCCTCTTTAGCGGACAGGGAGCAGTATTTT. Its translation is CASSLSSLADREQYF.

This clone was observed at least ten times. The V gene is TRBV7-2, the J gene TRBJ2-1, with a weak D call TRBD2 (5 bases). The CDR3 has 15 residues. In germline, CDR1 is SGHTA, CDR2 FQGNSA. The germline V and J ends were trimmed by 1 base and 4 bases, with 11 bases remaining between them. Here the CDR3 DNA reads TGTGCCAGCAGCTTAGGTCCCGGGAAGTACAATGAGCAGTTCTTC. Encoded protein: CASSLGPGKYNEQFF.

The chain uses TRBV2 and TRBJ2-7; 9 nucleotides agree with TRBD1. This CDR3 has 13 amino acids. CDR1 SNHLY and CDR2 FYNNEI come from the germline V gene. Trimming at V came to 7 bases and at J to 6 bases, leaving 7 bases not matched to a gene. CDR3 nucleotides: TGTGCCAGCAAGAGGACAGGGGCTCTCGAGCAGTACTTC. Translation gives CASKRTGALEQYF.

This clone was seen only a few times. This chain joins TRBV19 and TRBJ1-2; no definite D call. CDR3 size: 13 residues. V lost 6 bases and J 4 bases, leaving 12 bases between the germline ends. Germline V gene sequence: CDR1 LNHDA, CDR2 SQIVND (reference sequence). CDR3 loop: CASSFGEVYGYTF. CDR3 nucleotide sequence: TGTGCCAGTAGCTTCGGGGAGGTCTATGGCTACACCTTC.

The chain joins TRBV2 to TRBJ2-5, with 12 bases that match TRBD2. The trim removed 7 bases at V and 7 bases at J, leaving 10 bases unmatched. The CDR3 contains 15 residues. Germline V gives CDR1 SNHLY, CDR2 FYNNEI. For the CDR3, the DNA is TGTGCCAGCACCTCAGCTAGCGGGGGGGCCGGGACCCAGTACTTC. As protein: CASTSASGGAGTQYF.